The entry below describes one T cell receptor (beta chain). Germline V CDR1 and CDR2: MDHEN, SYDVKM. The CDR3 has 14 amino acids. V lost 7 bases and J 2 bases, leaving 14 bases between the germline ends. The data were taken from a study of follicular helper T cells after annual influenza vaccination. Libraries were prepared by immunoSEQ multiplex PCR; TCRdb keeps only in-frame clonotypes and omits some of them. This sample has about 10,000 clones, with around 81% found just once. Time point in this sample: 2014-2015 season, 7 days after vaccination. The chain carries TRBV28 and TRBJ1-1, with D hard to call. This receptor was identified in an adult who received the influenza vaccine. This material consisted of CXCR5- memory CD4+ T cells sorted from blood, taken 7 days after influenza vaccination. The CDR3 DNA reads TGTGCCAGCACTACCACCACGGCTAACACTGAAGCTTTCTTT. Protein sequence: CASTTTTANTEAFF.